The entry below describes one TCR beta chain. Its matching antigen is unknown. Donor samples were obtained from healthy Caucasian individuals from Russia, aged 6 to 90. Samples each yielded at least 6 micrograms of total RNA. The sample originates from a study of blood T cells in healthy people across ages. Study outcomes and limitations: Versus aged donors, long-lived donors had higher diversity and more naive CD4+ cells. With age, beta diversity per million T cells declined roughly linearly, significantly by 30 to 40.

Primers used in a second PCR of about 7 to 11 cycles were a sample-barcoded 5' primer and a J-beta primer mix. TCRdb re-called the 5' RACE reads through MiXCR, storing one row per CDR3 protein. The repertoire holds approximately 730,000 distinct CDR3 sequences, with about 42% as singletons. What was sequenced was blood. This sequence was found in a woman in her sixties or seventies in good health.

CDR3 bases: TGTGCCAGCAGCAACCTACAAGACCGGGGGAAGACCCAGTACTTC. As protein: CASSNLQDRGKTQYF. V gene TRBV6-5 combines with J gene TRBJ2-5; tentative D call: TRBD2 (6 bases). V lost 6 bases and J lost 6, with 20 bases in between. The CDR3 spans 15 residues. From germline, CDR1 is MNHEY and CDR2 SVGAGI.